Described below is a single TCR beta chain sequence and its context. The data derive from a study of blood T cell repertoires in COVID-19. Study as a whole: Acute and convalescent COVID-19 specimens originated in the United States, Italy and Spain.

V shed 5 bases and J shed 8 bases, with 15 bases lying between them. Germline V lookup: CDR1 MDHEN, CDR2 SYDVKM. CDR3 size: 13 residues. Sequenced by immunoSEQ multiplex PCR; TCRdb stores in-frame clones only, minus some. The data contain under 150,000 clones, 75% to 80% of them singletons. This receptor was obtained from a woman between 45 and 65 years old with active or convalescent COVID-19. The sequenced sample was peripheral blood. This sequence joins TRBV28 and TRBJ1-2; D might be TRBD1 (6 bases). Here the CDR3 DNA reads TGTGCCAGCAGTGGCTACAGGGTAGGCGGCTACACCTTC. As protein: CASSGYRVGGYTF.